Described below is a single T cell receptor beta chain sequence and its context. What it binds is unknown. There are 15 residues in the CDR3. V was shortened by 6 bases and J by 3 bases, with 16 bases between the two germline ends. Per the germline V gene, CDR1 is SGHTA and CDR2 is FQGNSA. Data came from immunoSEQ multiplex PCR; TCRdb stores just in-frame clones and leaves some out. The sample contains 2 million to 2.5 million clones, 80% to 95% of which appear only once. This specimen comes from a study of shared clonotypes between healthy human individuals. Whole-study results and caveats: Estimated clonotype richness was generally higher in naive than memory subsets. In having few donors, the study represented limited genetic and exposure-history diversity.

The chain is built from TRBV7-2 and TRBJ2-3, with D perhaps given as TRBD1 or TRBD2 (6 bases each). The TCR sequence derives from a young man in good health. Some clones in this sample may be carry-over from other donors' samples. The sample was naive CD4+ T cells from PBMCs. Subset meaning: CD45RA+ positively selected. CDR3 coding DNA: TGTGCCAGCAGGGGGGCCGGGAGTGGGACAGATACGCAGTATTTT. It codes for CASRGAGSGTDTQYF.